The 29 T cell receptor beta chains in this list originate from one sample, sequenced in a study of T cells in Graves' hyperthyroidism and ophthalmopathy. Regions amplified from RNA transcripts were the TCR beta CDR3 regions. HTBI primers were used for first-round RT-PCR of the TCR CDR3. MiXCR, applied by TCRdb to the multiplex PCR reads, yields one record per CDR3 protein. The repertoire has 500,000 to 550,000 distinct CDR3 sequences, less than 25% of them found once; the top ten carry approximately 26%. Input material: blood. Receptors were obtained from a young man with Graves' hyperthyroidism.

Comments on this clonotype: One junction end does not reproduce the germline sequence, and a read error may be involved. The chain has TRBV6-5 and TRBJ1-5; tentative D call: TRBD1 (5 bases). Germline CDR1 and CDR2: MNHEY and SVGAGI. CDR3 length equals 16 residues. The CDR3 protein is CASSHSMGEWGQPQHF. The CDR3 DNA reads as TGTGCCAGCAGTCACTCAATGGGGGAGTGGGGTCAGCCCCAGCATTTT.

This clonotype was found a few times. The V and J genes are TRBV19 and TRBJ2-3; D is possibly TRBD1 or TRBD2 (5 bases each). Germline V gene sequence: CDR1 LNHDA, CDR2 SQIVND (reference sequence). The V gene lost 5 bases and the J gene lost 0 bases, with 15 bases spanning the gap. This CDR3 spans 16 amino acids. CDR3 residues: CASSGTTRSSTDTQYF. The CDR3 coding sequence is TGTGCCAGTAGTGGGACGACAAGGTCTAGCACAGATACGCAGTATTTT.

This chain's CDR3 is CASSFGRRNNYGYTF. The CDR3 region has the DNA TGTGCCAGCAGTTTTGGGAGGAGGAATAACTATGGCTACACCTTC. The rearrangement links TRBV6-5 to TRBJ1-2; D is uncertain. V lost 4 bases and J 1 base, leaving 13 bases between the germline ends. The CDR3 is 15 residues long. Germline CDR1 and CDR2: MNHEY and SVGAGI.

This clonotype was detected many times. The chain carries TRBV7-3 and TRBJ2-5; 7 nucleotides agree with TRBD1. Trimming took 6 bases from V and 3 from J; bases not matched to a gene: 4. The CDR3 is made up of 13 amino acids. Germline assignment: CDR1 SGHTA and CDR2 FQGTGA. Here the CDR3 DNA reads TGTGCCAGCAGAGGGACAGCCAAAGAGACCCAGTACTTC. Protein product: CASRGTAKETQYF.

This chain connects TRBV4-1 to TRBJ2-4, with D perhaps matching TRBD2 (5 bases). CDR3 size: 18 residues. Germline-derived CDR1 and CDR2 are MGHRA and YSYEKL. The V and J ends lost 0 bases and 0 bases respectively, with 15 bases between them. The CDR3 loop reads CASSQDPGRGLAKNIQYF. CDR3 nucleotide sequence: TGCGCCAGCAGCCAAGATCCGGGCAGAGGACTAGCCAAAAACATTCAGTACTTC.

This clonotype has at least ten counts. J is TRBJ1-3 and V is TRBV20-1; D uncertain. CDR1 is DFQATT, CDR2 SNEGSKA, per germline (reference sequence). V lost 0 bases, J lost 0 bases, and 12 bases lay in between. This CDR3 is built from 16 residues. The CDR3 bases are TGCAGTGCTAGAGATCCCGGTTGGGACTCTGGAAACACCATATATTTT. Translation: CSARDPGWDSGNTIYF.

The genes are TRBV14 and TRBJ1-6, with unresolved D. This CDR3 spans 13 amino acids. Trimming left V 4 bases short and J 9 bases short, with 10 bases between. Germline V gives CDR1 SGHDN, CDR2 FVKESK. In nucleotides, the CDR3 is TGTGCCAGCAGCCCATACGGCACTTCACCCCTCCACTTT. This encodes CASSPYGTSPLHF.

A few counts support this clonotype. This rearrangement joins TRBV4-1 to TRBJ2-3; D unclear. Germline CDR1 and CDR2: MGHRA and YSYEKL. The V gene lost 1 base and the J gene lost 3 bases, with 17 bases spanning the gap. This CDR3 is built from 17 residues. CDR3 loop: CASSQARKWMGTDTQYF. CDR3 nucleotide sequence: TGCGCCAGCAGCCAAGCCCGCAAGTGGATGGGGACAGATACGCAGTATTTT.

This clonotype showed up just a few times. The chain has TRBV7-9 and TRBJ2-3; unclear D gene. CDR3 size: 12 residues. Germline assignment: CDR1 SEHNR and CDR2 FQNEAQ (reference sequence). V was trimmed by 5 bases and J by 7 bases, leaving 10 bases between them. The CDR3 region has the DNA TGTGCCAGCAGCCCAGACTGGTATACGCAGTATTTT. This gives the protein CASSPDWYTQYF.

In its sample, this clonotype was seen many times. The gene calls are TRBV5-1 and TRBJ2-7, with D maybe TRBD1 (5 bases). CDR1 and CDR2 from the germline V gene are SGHRS and YFSETQ. V was shortened by 2 bases and J by 2 bases, with 14 bases between the two germline ends. The CDR3 spans 15 residues. The CDR3 nucleotides are TGCGCCAGCAGCTTCAAGTGGGGCCAGACCTACGAGCAGTACTTC. Protein: CASSFKWGQTYEQYF.

The rearrangement uses TRBV28 and TRBJ2-7; tentatively, D is TRBD1 or TRBD2 (5 bases each). Germline V lookup: CDR1 MDHEN, CDR2 SYDVKM. CDR3 size: 15 residues. The V gene lost 6 bases and the J gene lost 1 base, with 16 bases spanning the gap. The CDR3 reads CASRGWGYGSYEQYF. DNA for the CDR3: TGTGCCAGCAGGGGATGGGGGTACGGGTCCTACGAGCAGTACTTC. The variable domain in full, with the rest retrieved from reference TRBV28 and TRBJ2-7, is DVKVTQSSRYLVKRTGEKVFLECVQDMDHENMFWYRQDPGLGLRLIYFSYDVKMKEKGDIPEGYSVSREKKERFSLILESASTNQTSMYLCASRGWGYGSYEQYFGPGTRLTVT.

This clonotype was seen ten or more times. J is TRBJ1-1 and V is TRBV27; D uncertain. V dropped 5 bases and J dropped 7 bases, with 14 bases sitting between them. There are 13 residues in the CDR3. CDR1 MNHEY and CDR2 SMNVEV come from the germline V gene (reference sequence). CDR3 region: CASSVSKAYEAFF. CDR3 nucleotides: TGTGCCAGCAGTGTCTCTAAGGCCTATGAAGCTTTCTTT.

This clonotype was seen ten or more times. The chain carries TRBV28 and TRBJ1-2; TRBD1 agrees at 7 bases. CDR1 and CDR2 (germline): MDHEN, SYDVKM. Trimming cost V 7 bases and J 3 bases; bases outside gene matches: 5. The CDR3 extends over 13 amino acids. Written as DNA, the CDR3 is TGTGCCAGCAATACAGGGGTGTACTATGGCTACACCTTC. This encodes CASNTGVYYGYTF.

The chain links TRBV15 to TRBJ2-5, with TRBD2 matching over 11 bases. V dropped 5 bases and J dropped 5; count of bases not matched to a gene: 4. This CDR3 region has 14 residues. CDR1 is LNHNV and CDR2 is YYDKDF in the germline V gene (reference sequence). CDR3 coding DNA: TGTGCCACCAGCGTAGCGGGGGGGCGGGAGACCCAGTACTTC. It encodes CATSVAGGRETQYF.

This clonotype was counted many times. The chain has TRBV19 and TRBJ2-7, with D possibly TRBD1 on 5 matching bases. V dropped 10 bases and J dropped 0 bases, with 7 bases sitting between them. CDR1 is LNHDA, CDR2 SQIVND, per germline (reference sequence). The CDR3 contains 11 residues. CDR3 sequence: CATGHSYEQYF. CDR3 bases: TGTGCCACCGGACACTCCTACGAGCAGTACTTC.

In its sample, this clonotype was seen many times. The chain uses TRBV5-1 and TRBJ1-1; D not resolved. Germline loops: CDR1 SGHRS, CDR2 YFSETQ. The V gene lost 5 bases and the J gene lost 1 base, with 12 bases spanning the gap. The CDR3 spans 14 residues. Here the CDR3 DNA reads TGCGCCAGCAGTCCTGGGTTAGAGAACACTGAAGCTTTCTTT. As protein: CASSPGLENTEAFF.

The chain couples TRBV12-3 or TRBV12-4 to TRBJ2-5, with D tentatively TRBD2 (6 bases). The V gene lost 5 bases and the J gene lost 4 bases, with 11 bases spanning the gap. This CDR3 contains 13 residues. CDR3 coding DNA: TGTGCCAGCAGTCTCACTAGCCTAGAGACCCAGTACTTC. Its protein product is CASSLTSLETQYF.

This clonotype has a count of ten or more. The CDR3 reads CASSALAGIGNTIYF. For the CDR3, the DNA is TGTGCCAGCAGTGCCTTAGCGGGGATTGGAAACACCATATATTTT. The chain is built from TRBV6-1 and TRBJ1-3; D unclear. The CDR3 is 15 residues long. V was trimmed by 4 bases and J by 3 bases, leaving 13 bases between them. The germline V gene encodes CDR1 MNHNS and CDR2 SASEGT.

This clonotype appeared many times. This chain's CDR3 is CASSGPNTGELFF. The CDR3 DNA follows: TGTGCCAGCTCAGGCCCGAACACCGGGGAGCTGTTTTTT. The chain employs TRBV6-5 and TRBJ2-2; D uncertain. V shed 8 bases and J shed 0 bases, with 7 bases lying between them. This CDR3 has 13 residues. Germline V gives CDR1 MNHEY, CDR2 SVGAGI.

There are many counts of this clonotype. The chain joins TRBV20-1 to TRBJ1-1, with D unclear. The V gene lost 5 bases and the J gene lost 6 bases, with 10 bases spanning the gap. Germline V CDR1 and CDR2: DFQATT, SNEGSKA (reference sequence). CDR3 length: 11 amino acids. In DNA form, the CDR3 reads TGCAGTGCTTCCTCGGACGCTGAAGCTTTCTTT. This sequence encodes CSASSDAEAFF.

In the case of this clonotype: Since the CDR3 does not end with the conserved phenylalanine or tryptophan, this likely comes from a read error. The V gene is TRBV11-2, the J gene TRBJ1-3, with D perhaps TRBD1 (6 bases). Germline CDR1 and CDR2: SGHAT and FQNNGV. With 5 bases removed from V and 3 bases from J, the gap between germline ends came to 11 bases. The CDR3 has 14 amino acids. The CDR3 sequence: CASSPGQLGNTIYL. CDR3 nucleotides: TGTGCCAGCAGCCCTGGACAGCTTGGAAACACCATATATTTG.

The chain joins TRBV6-5 to TRBJ1-2; 7 nucleotides align to TRBD1. Germline CDR1 is MNHEY and CDR2 is SVGAGI. This CDR3 is built from 16 residues. V lost 1 base, J lost 5 bases, and 10 bases stayed unmatched. CDR3 in amino acids: CASSYLPEGASYGYTF. The CDR3 DNA reads TGTGCCAGCAGTTACTTACCCGAGGGGGCTTCGTATGGCTACACCTTC.

This clonotype was counted at least ten times. J is TRBJ2-7 and V is TRBV11-2; D unclear. CDR1 is SGHAT, CDR2 FQNNGV, per germline. V shed 1 base and J shed 5 bases, with 9 bases lying between them. The CDR3 is made up of 13 amino acids. The CDR3 DNA sequence: TGTGCCAGCAGCTTAGCGGACGGTGACGAGCAGTACTTC. It codes for CASSLADGDEQYF.

This clonotype was counted at least ten times. V usage is TRBV6-1 and J usage is TRBJ2-5, with 8 bases lining up with TRBD2. Trimming took 8 bases from V and 2 from J; bases not matched to a gene: 10. This CDR3 has 15 amino acids. Germline CDR1 is MNHNS and CDR2 is SASEGT. The DNA of the CDR3 is TGTGCCAGCGCGGGAGGCGGGGGGTCTCAAGAGACCCAGTACTTC. Translating it yields CASAGGGGSQETQYF.

This clonotype has at least ten counts. The chain carries TRBV28 and TRBJ2-7; D is uncertain. The CDR3 spans 12 residues. V was pared by 5 bases and J by 3 bases, with 8 bases between. Looked up from germline, CDR1 is MDHEN and CDR2 is SYDVKM. The CDR3 loop reads CASSRRHYEQYF. The CDR3 DNA reads as TGTGCCAGCAGTAGACGCCACTACGAGCAGTACTTC.

This clonotype was recorded many times. J is TRBJ2-5 and V is TRBV7-9; 7 positions match TRBD1. The V segment lost 4 bases and the J segment 6 bases; nucleotides outside the gene matches: 5. This CDR3 contains 13 residues. Germline V lookup: CDR1 SEHNR, CDR2 FQNEAQ (reference sequence). The CDR3 nucleotides read TGTGCCAGCAGCTCCAGGGGGACGAAGACCCAGTACTTC. The encoded protein is CASSSRGTKTQYF. The full variable domain, in which reference TRBV7-9 and TRBJ2-5 provide the parts outside the CDR3, is DTGVSQNPRHKITKRGQNVTFRCDPISEHNRLYWYRQTLGQGPEFLTYFQNEAQLEKSRLLSDRFSAERPKGSFSTLEIQRTEQGDSAMYLCASSSRGTKTQYFGPGTRLLVL.

In its sample, this clonotype was seen many times. The gene calls are TRBV20-1 and TRBJ1-3, with D tentatively TRBD1 (6 bases). Germline-derived CDR1 and CDR2 are DFQATT and SNEGSKA (reference sequence). This CDR3 has 14 residues. V gave up 4 bases and J gave up 1 base, with 11 bases separating them. DNA for the CDR3: TGCAGTGCTACCGGGACAATGTCTGGAAACACCATATATTTT. Protein: CSATGTMSGNTIYF.

This clonotype was recorded many times. The chain couples TRBV20-1 to TRBJ1-1, with a possible D match to TRBD1 (6 bases). This CDR3 comprises 15 residues. Trimming cost V 1 base and J 4 bases, with 16 bases left between them. Germline V gene lookup returns CDR1 DFQATT and CDR2 SNEGSKA (reference sequence). As DNA, the CDR3 is TGCAGTGCTAGAGGGGGACAATTAAAACGCACTGAAGCTTTCTTT. Translation gives CSARGGQLKRTEAFF.

This clonotype was seen repeatedly, ten times or more. The chain joins TRBV2 to TRBJ2-7; D may be TRBD1 (5 bases). Trimming removed 2 bases from V and 6 bases from J, with 14 bases in between. The CDR3 is 14 amino acids. Per germline, CDR1 SNHLY and CDR2 FYNNEI. CDR3 protein: CASSEQGGQSEQYF. The CDR3 DNA reads as TGTGCCAGCAGTGAACAGGGTGGTCAGTCCGAGCAGTACTTC. Full variable domain (rest looked up from reference TRBV2 and TRBJ2-7): EPEVTQTPSHQVTQMGQEVILRCVPISNHLYFYWYRQILGQKVEFLVSFYNNEISEKSEIFDDQFSVERPDGSNFTLKIRSTKLEDSAMYFCASSEQGGQSEQYFGPGTRLTVT.